These 16 T cell receptor beta chains share one sample of origin, sequenced in a study of cytomegalovirus exposure and HLA in healthy donors. 60 Vbeta and 13 Jbeta primers were used in PCR. The table came from immunoSEQ multiplex PCR; TCRdb's copy has only in-frame clones and leaves some out. The sample contains over 200,000 clones, more than 75% of which appear only once. The material sequenced was PBMCs. These TCRs come from a man aged 35 to 55 in good health and CMV-seropositive.

This clone was observed many times. This chain connects TRBV25-1 to TRBJ2-7, with a tentative D call TRBD1 (6 bases). Trimming left V 2 bases short and J 3 bases short, with 11 bases between. Germline loops: CDR1 MGHDK, CDR2 SYGVNS. This CDR3 is built from 14 residues. CDR3 sequence reads: CASSEPNRDYEQYF. In nucleotides, the CDR3 is TGTGCCAGCAGTGAACCAAACAGGGACTACGAGCAGTACTTC.

V and J are TRBV30 and TRBJ2-1; 8 nucleotides agree with TRBD2. Germline V gene data show CDR1 as GTSNPN and CDR2 as SVGIG (reference sequence). Trimming removed 5 bases from V and 3 bases from J; junction bases left unmatched: 9. CDR3 size: 15 residues. The CDR3 spells CAWAPGRGGYNEQFF. The CDR3 DNA follows: TGTGCCTGGGCCCCCGGGAGGGGAGGCTACAATGAGCAGTTCTTC.

This rearrangement joins TRBV11-2 to TRBJ1-3; 7 nucleotides line up with TRBD1. V gave up 5 bases and J gave up 4 bases; unmatched junction bases: 5. CDR1 is SGHAT and CDR2 is FQNNGV in the germline V gene. This CDR3 contains 14 residues. CDR3 amino acids: CASSLDRVGNTIYF. The CDR3 region has the DNA TGTGCCAGCAGCCTCGACAGGGTCGGAAACACCATATATTTT.

The table lists this clone with a count of one. The rearrangement links TRBV15 to TRBJ2-1; TRBD2 aligns across 8 bases. Germline CDR1 is LNHNV and CDR2 is YYDKDF (reference sequence). The trim removed 6 bases at V and 8 bases at J, leaving 9 bases unmatched. The CDR3 is made up of 14 amino acids. The CDR3 DNA reads as TGTGCCACCAGGCGGGGTAGCGGGACCCATGAGCAGTTCTTC. Amino acid sequence: CATRRGSGTHEQFF.

The chain carries TRBV5-1 and TRBJ2-5; perhaps TRBD1 as D (6 bases). The CDR3 is made up of 16 amino acids. V was clipped by 2 bases and J by 1 base, with 15 bases between them. The germline CDR1 and CDR2 sequences are SGHRS and YFSETQ. The CDR3 is CASSFAGAIFQETQYF. Written as DNA, the CDR3 is TGCGCCAGCAGCTTTGCAGGGGCCATCTTCCAAGAGACCCAGTACTTC.

Only one count was recorded for this clone. The chain carries TRBV29-1 and TRBJ2-1; TRBD2 matches 14 bases. Germline lookup yields CDR1 SQVTM and CDR2 ANQGSEA. The V gene end was trimmed by 4 bases and the J gene end by 7 bases; junction bases not matched to a gene: 3. The CDR3 length is 14 residues. Here the CDR3 DNA reads TGCAGCGTTGGGGGACTAGCGGGAGCAAATGAGCAGTTCTTC. Residues: CSVGGLAGANEQFF.

In DNA form, the CDR3 reads TGCGCCAGCAGCTCCCAGGCTGGGGCCAACGTCCTGACTTTC. This codes for CASSSQAGANVLTF. The chain uses TRBV5-1 and TRBJ2-6; D remains ambiguous. The CDR3 is 14 amino acids. Germline loops: CDR1 SGHRS, CDR2 YFSETQ. The V gene lost 3 bases and the J gene lost 2 bases, with 6 bases spanning the gap.

The chain uses TRBV14 and TRBJ2-2; tentatively, D is TRBD2 (6 bases). Per germline, CDR1 SGHDN and CDR2 FVKESK. CDR3 length: 16 amino acids. The ends were cut back, 4 bases at V and 8 bases at J, with 20 bases in the middle. The CDR3 bases are TGTGCCAGCAGCCGCGTAGCGGACCAGATAAGAGGGGAGCTGTTTTTT. This codes for CASSRVADQIRGELFF.

The gene calls are TRBV5-1 and TRBJ2-7; D possibly corresponds to TRBD2 (6 bases). Germline CDR1 reads SGHRS; CDR2 reads YFSETQ. Trimming left V 0 bases short and J 5 bases short, with 12 bases between. This CDR3 has 14 amino acids. The chain's CDR3 is CASSLAWTTHEQYF. CDR3 nucleotide sequence: TGCGCCAGCAGCTTGGCGTGGACTACCCACGAGCAGTACTTC.

The rearrangement joins TRBV14 to TRBJ1-3; D is possibly TRBD1 (5 bases). Trimming shortened V by 8 bases and J by 4 bases, and 12 bases separated the two germline ends. Germline V gene data show CDR1 as SGHDN and CDR2 as FVKESK. CDR3 length: 13 residues. CDR3 nucleotides: TGTGCCAGCTCCAGGGAAGGCGGAAACACCATATATTTT. The encoded protein is CASSREGGNTIYF.

The gene calls are TRBV5-1 and TRBJ2-2; 10 nucleotides agree with TRBD2. The junction had 2 bases not matched to a gene; V was cut back by 2 bases and J by 4 bases. This CDR3 is 15 amino acids long. Germline CDR1 is SGHRS and CDR2 is YFSETQ. CDR3 loop: CASSFLAGATGELFF. The CDR3 DNA reads as TGCGCCAGCAGCTTTCTAGCGGGAGCCACCGGGGAGCTGTTTTTT.

DNA for the CDR3: TGTGCCAGCAGCCACGACAACTCCTACGAGCAGTACGTC. The encoded protein is CASSHDNSYEQYV. This rearrangement joins TRBV5-6 to TRBJ2-7; D uncertain. In germline, CDR1 is SGHDT, CDR2 YYEEEE. The CDR3 totals 13 residues. The germline V and J ends were trimmed by 4 bases and 0 bases, with 8 bases remaining between them.

This chain joins TRBV6-5 and TRBJ1-4; D is undetermined. Per the germline V gene, CDR1 is MNHEY and CDR2 is SVGAGI. The V end lost 3 bases, the J end lost 7 bases, and 12 bases lay between the germline ends. This CDR3 is 14 amino acids long. The CDR3, as DNA: TGTGCCAGCAGTTATGGAGGGAGCGGTGAAAAACTGTTTTTT. It translates to CASSYGGSGEKLFF.

The chain links TRBV27 to TRBJ1-1, with a weak D call TRBD1 (6 bases). The CDR3 consists of 15 residues. Germline assignment: CDR1 MNHEY and CDR2 SMNVEV (reference sequence). The V and J ends lost 2 bases and 0 bases respectively, with 10 bases between them. CDR3 sequence reads: CASSLITGMNTEAFF. CDR3 coding DNA: TGTGCCAGCAGTTTAATAACAGGGATGAACACTGAAGCTTTCTTT.

This chain joins TRBV6-1 and TRBJ2-7; the match to TRBD1 covers 9 bases. The CDR3 sequence is 15 residues long. The J segment lost 6 bases and the V segment lost 6 bases, leaving 12 bases of the junction unmatched. Germline V gives CDR1 MNHNS, CDR2 SASEGT. Here the CDR3 DNA reads TGTGCCAGCAGATCTGCCCGGGACAGGGCGAGCGAGCAGTACTTC. It yields the protein CASRSARDRASEQYF.

The rearrangement links TRBV6-1 to TRBJ2-5, with 7 bases matching TRBD2. The length of the CDR3 is 16 residues. The germline V gene has CDR1 MNHNS and CDR2 SASEGT. V lost 1 base, J lost 5 bases, and 10 bases stayed unmatched. CDR3 nucleotide sequence: TGTGCCAGCAGTGAAGAGATGGGAGGGCCCAGGGAGACCCAGTACTTC. It is translated as CASSEEMGGPRETQYF.